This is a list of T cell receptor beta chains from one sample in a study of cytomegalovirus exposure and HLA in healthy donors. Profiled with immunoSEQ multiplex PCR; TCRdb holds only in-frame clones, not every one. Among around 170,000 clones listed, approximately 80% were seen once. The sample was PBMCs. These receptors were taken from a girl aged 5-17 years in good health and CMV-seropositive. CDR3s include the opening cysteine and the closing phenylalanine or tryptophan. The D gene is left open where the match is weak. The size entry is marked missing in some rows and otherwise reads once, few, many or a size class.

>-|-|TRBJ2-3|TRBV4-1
TGCGCCAGTAAGCAGGGGGGTTTGTTCACAGATACGCAGTATTTT
CASKQGGLFTDTQYF
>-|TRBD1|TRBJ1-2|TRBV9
TGTGCCAGCAGCGTATGGGGACAGGGAAGGGATGGCTACACCTTC
CASSVWGQGRDGYTF
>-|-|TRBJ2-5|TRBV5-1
TGCGCCAGCAGCTTCGGAGGGGCGTCTGGCCAAGAGACCCAGTACTTC
CASSFGGASGQETQYF
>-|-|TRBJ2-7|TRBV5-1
TGCGCCAGCAGCTCGGGACTGGGGGTCTACGAGCAGTACTTC
CASSSGLGVYEQYF
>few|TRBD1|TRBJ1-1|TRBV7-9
TGTGCCAGCAGCTGGACAGGTAGTACTGAAGCTTTCTTT
CASSWTGSTEAFF
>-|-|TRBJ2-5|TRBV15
TGTGCCACCAGCAGAGATTTGGGGCAGCGAGAGACCCAGTACTTC
CATSRDLGQRETQYF
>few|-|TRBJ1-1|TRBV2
TGTGCCAGCAGTAGGGAAGGGGGCACTGAAGCTTTCTTT
CASSREGGTEAFF
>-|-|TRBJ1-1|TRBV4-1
TGCGCCAGCAGCCTTTGGGACACTAGAAACACTGAAGCTTTCTTT
CASSLWDTRNTEAFF
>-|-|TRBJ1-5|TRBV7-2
TGTGCCAGCAGCTTTCGGGGGAATCAGCCCCAGCATTTT
CASSFRGNQPQHF
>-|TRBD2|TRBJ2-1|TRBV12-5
TGTGCTAGTGGTTTGCCCCTACAGACTAGCGGGAGGGCCGTTGAGCAGTTCTTC
CASGLPLQTSGRAVEQFF
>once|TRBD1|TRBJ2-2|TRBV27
TGTGCCAGCAGCCGGGACAGGGCCGTTGCCGGGGAGCTGTTTTTT
CASSRDRAVAGELFF
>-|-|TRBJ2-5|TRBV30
TGTGCCTGGAATGCTGAGGCCCCAGAGACCCAGTACTTC
CAWNAEAPETQYF
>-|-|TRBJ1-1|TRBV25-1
TGTGCCAGCAGTGGCGACAGTCAACGCATTGAAGCTTTCTTT
CASSGDSQRIEAFF
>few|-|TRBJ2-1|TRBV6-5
TGTGCCAGCGGCTTGGTCCCCGGAGCCAATGAGCAGTTCTTC
CASGLVPGANEQFF
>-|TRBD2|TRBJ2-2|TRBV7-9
TGTGCCAGCAGCTCCCCTAGCGGGAGAACCGGGGAGCTGTTTTTT
CASSSPSGRTGELFF
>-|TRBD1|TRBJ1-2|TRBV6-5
TGTGCCAGCAGTTACTCGAGTTTTGGGACAGGTGGCTACACCTTC
CASSYSSFGTGGYTF
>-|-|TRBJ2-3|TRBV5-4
TGTGCCAGCAGCCCCTCTTTAGCGGCTAGCACAGATACGCAGTATTTT
CASSPSLAASTDTQYF
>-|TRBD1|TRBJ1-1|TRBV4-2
TGTGCCAGCAGCCAAGAGTCCCTACAGGGGTGGAACACTGAAGCTTTCTTT
CASSQESLQGWNTEAFF